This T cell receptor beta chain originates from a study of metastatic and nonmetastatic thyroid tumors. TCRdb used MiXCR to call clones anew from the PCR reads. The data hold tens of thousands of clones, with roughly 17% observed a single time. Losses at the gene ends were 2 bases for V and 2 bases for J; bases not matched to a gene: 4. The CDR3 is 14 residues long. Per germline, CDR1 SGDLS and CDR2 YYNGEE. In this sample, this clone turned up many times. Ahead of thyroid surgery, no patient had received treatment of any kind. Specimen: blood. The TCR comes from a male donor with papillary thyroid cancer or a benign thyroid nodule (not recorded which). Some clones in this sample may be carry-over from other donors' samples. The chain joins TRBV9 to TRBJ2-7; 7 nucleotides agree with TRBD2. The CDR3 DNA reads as TGTGCCAGCAGCGTGGGGGGGGACGCCTACGAGCAGTACTTC. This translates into CASSVGGDAYEQYF.